This T cell receptor (beta chain) was captured by sequencing in a study of T-cell memory formation after mild COVID-19. Study conclusions and caveats: The study found contracting CD4+ clones mainly in CM and EM and contracting CD8+ clones in EMRA. Prior to infection, memory already included some responding clones, suggesting cross-reactive memory joined.

At least ten counts were recorded for this clonotype. Antigen specificity is unknown. Germline values: CDR1 MGHRA, CDR2 YSYEKL. The ends were cut back, 1 base at V and 3 bases at J, with 12 bases in the middle. CDR3 length: 15 residues. Using constant-segment primers, 5'RACE produced TCR alpha and TCR beta cDNA libraries carrying sample barcodes and UMIs. TCRdb reprocessed the 5' RACE reads via MiXCR and lists one record per CDR3 protein. The table has 25,000 to 35,000 distinct CDR3 sequences, approximately 7.4% seen once. The sequence derives from an adult woman who had mild COVID-19 (a few samples of this study predate the infection). Cell type and time point are not known. V and J are TRBV4-1 and TRBJ1-1; D gene unclear. Sequencing input: PBMCs or a T cell subset sorted from them (not recorded which). CDR3 in amino acids: CASSQGGWEYTEAFF. CDR3 bases: TGCGCCAGCAGCCAAGGAGGTTGGGAATACACTGAAGCTTTCTTT.